The clone carrying this T cell receptor (beta chain) was detected many times. These data belong to a study of T cells in Graves' hyperthyroidism and ophthalmopathy. From RNA transcripts, TCR beta CDR3 regions were amplified. HTBI primers were the set used in a first-round RT-PCR of the TCR CDR3. TCRdb used MiXCR to reprocess the multiplex PCR reads, holding one entry per CDR3 protein. Of about 160,000 distinct CDR3 sequences in the sample, around 8.9% are singletons; the top ten hold roughly a fifth. V shed 5 bases and J shed 1 base, with 10 bases lying between them. The CDR3 runs to 14 residues. Germline assignment: CDR1 SGHKS and CDR2 YYEKEE (reference sequence).

V and J are TRBV5-5 and TRBJ1-5, with D possibly matching TRBD1 (5 bases). Sequences were obtained from blood. The receptor comes from a woman aged 18-30 years with Graves' hyperthyroidism that later progressed to Graves' ophthalmopathy. The CDR3 region is CASRPDSSNQPQHF. The CDR3 nucleotides read TGTGCCAGCAGGCCCGACAGCAGCAATCAGCCCCAGCATTTT.